These T cell receptor beta chains were read from a single sample in a study of cytomegalovirus exposure and HLA in healthy donors. Sequencing used immunoSEQ multiplex PCR; TCRdb keeps in-frame clones, though not all of them. The data contain around 180,000 clones, about 88% of them seen just once; the ten biggest clones take up around 1.5%. What was sequenced was PBMCs. The receptor source for this set is a woman under 30 in good health and CMV-seronegative. Each CDR3 is given without its conserved first and last residue. Fields, in order: J gene, D gene, V gene, CDR3 protein. The D gene is left open where the match is weak.

>TRBJ2-1|TRBD2|TRBV18
ASSPPSGRGYNEQF
>TRBJ2-1|TRBD1|TRBV7-9
ASSLAGTGSYNEQF
>TRBJ2-1|TRBD2|TRBV6-4
ASSDSGRAVNEQF
>TRBJ1-4|.|TRBV19
ASSITDRTNEKLF
>TRBJ1-5|TRBD1|TRBV27
ASSLEGARGIHSNQPQH
>TRBJ2-7|.|TRBV6-1
ASSEDSRGRYEQY
>TRBJ1-2|TRBD1|TRBV28
ASSPAGQGDYGYT
>TRBJ2-1|.|TRBV7-3
ASSFGERNEQF
>TRBJ1-1|TRBD1|TRBV11-3
ASSLGTGGANTEAF
>TRBJ2-3|TRBD2|TRBV5-6
ASSYGRASGRARTDTQY
>TRBJ1-6|TRBD1|TRBV29-1
SVSTGVPNSPLH
>TRBJ2-7|.|TRBV5-6
ASSPAARFSEQY
>TRBJ2-2|TRBD2|TRBV5-1
ASTPLAANTGELF
>TRBJ2-7|TRBD2|TRBV7-6
ASSPGTSGVHYEQY
>TRBJ1-1|.|TRBV28
ASSPYLSAGNTEAF
>TRBJ2-7|.|TRBV10-3
AITPRRGSEDRY